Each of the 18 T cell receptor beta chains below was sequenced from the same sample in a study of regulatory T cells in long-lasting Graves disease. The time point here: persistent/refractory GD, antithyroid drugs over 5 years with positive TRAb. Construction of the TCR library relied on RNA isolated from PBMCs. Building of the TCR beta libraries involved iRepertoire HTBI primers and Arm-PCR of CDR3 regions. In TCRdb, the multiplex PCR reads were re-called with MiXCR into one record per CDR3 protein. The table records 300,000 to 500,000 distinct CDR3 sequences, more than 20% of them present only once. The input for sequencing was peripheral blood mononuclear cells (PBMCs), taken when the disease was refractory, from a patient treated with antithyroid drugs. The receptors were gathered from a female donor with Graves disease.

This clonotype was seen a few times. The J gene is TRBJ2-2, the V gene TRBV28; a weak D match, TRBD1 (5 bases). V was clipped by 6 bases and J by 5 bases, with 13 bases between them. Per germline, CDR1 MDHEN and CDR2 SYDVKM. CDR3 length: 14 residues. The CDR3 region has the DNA TGTGCCAGCAGCCCCGTAGGGGCGACCGGGGAGCTGTTTTTT. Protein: CASSPVGATGELFF.

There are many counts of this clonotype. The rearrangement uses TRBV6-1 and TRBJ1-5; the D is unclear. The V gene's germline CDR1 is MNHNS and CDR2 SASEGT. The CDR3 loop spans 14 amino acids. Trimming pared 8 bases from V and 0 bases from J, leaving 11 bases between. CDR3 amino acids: CASGQLYSNQPQHF. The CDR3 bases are TGTGCCAGCGGGCAGCTTTATAGCAATCAGCCCCAGCATTTT.

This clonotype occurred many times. CDR3 region: CASSPGTSVGETQYF. In nucleotides, the CDR3 is TGTGCCAGCAGCCCAGGGACTAGCGTTGGGGAGACCCAGTACTTC. The chain couples TRBV12-3 or TRBV12-4 to TRBJ2-5; TRBD2 matches at 10 bases. The CDR3 totals 15 residues. With V trimmed by 6 bases and J by 5 bases, 9 bases remained unmatched.

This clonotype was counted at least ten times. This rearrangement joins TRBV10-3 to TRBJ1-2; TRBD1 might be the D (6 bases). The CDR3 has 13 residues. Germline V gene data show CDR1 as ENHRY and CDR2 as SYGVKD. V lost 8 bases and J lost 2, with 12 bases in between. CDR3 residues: CAIATGPNYGYTF. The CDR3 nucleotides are TGTGCCATCGCAACAGGGCCCAACTATGGCTACACCTTC.

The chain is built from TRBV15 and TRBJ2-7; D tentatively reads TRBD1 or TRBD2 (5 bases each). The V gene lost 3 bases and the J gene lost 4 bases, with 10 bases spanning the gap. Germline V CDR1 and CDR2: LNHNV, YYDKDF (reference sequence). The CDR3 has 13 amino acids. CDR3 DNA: TGTGCCACCAGCAGGGGGGATGTTTACGAGCAGTACTTC. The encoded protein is CATSRGDVYEQYF.

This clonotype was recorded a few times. The CDR3, as DNA: TGTGCCACCAGTGATTCCGGGACAGGGCGTACAGGGGAGCTGTTTTTT. This encodes CATSDSGTGRTGELFF. The gene calls are TRBV24-1 and TRBJ2-2; 9 bases fit TRBD1. The CDR3 is 16 residues long. The ends lost 2 bases at V and 8 bases at J; junction bases unmatched: 8. Germline lookup yields CDR1 KGHDR and CDR2 SFDVKD.

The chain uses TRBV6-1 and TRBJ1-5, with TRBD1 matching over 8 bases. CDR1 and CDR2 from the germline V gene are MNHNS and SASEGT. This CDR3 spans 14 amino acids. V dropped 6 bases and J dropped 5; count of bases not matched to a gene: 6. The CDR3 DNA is TGTGCCAGCAGGGGGACAGGACAACATCAGCCCCAGCATTTT. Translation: CASRGTGQHQPQHF.

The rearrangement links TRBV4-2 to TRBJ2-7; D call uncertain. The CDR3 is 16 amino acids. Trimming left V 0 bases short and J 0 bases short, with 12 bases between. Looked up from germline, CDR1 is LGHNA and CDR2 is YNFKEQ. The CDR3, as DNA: TGTGCCAGCAGCCAAGAGCTGGTGGTTAGCTCCTACGAGCAGTACTTC. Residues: CASSQELVVSSYEQYF.

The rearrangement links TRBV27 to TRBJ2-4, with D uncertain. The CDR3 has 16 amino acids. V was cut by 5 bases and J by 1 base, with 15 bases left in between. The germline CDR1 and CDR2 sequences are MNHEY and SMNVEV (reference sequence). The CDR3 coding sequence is TGTGCCAGCAGTACATGGACGCTCCGTGCCAAAAACATTCAGTACTTC. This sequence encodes CASSTWTLRAKNIQYF.

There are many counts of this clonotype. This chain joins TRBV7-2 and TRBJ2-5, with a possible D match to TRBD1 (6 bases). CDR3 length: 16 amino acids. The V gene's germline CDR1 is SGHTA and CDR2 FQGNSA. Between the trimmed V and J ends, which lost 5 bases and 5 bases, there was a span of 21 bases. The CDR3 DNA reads TGTGCCAGCAGCAGGGACATCTTGACACCTTATGAGACCCAGTACTTC. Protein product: CASSRDILTPYETQYF.

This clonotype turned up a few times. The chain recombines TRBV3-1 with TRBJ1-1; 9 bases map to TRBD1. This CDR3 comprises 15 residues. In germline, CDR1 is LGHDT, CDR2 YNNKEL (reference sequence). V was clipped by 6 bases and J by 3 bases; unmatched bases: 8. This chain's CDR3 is CASRLRDREDTEAFF. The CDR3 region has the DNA TGTGCCAGCAGACTCCGGGACAGGGAGGACACTGAAGCTTTCTTT.

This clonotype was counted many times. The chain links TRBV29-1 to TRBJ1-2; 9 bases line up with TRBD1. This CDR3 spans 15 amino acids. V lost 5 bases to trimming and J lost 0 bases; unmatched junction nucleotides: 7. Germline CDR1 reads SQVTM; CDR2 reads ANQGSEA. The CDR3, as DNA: TGCAGCGTTCTTGACAGGGGGATAGCTAACTATGGCTACACCTTC. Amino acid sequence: CSVLDRGIANYGYTF.

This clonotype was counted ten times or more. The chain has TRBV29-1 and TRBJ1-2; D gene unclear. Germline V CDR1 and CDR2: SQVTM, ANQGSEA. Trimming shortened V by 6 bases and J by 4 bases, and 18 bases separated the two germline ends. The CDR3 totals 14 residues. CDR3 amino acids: CSVAPRLSTYGYTF. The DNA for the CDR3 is TGCAGCGTGGCCCCCAGGCTCTCTACCTATGGCTACACCTTC.

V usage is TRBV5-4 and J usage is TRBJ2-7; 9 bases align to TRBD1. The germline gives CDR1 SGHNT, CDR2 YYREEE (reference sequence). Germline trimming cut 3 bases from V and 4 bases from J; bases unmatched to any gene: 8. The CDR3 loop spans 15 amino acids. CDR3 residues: CASSSVQGALYEQYF. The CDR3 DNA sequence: TGTGCCAGCAGCTCTGTACAGGGGGCGTTGTACGAGCAGTACTTC. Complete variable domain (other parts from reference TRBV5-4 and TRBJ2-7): ETGVTQSPTHLIKTRGQQVTLRCSSQSGHNTVSWYQQALGQGPQFIFQYYREEENGRGNFPPRFSGLQFPNYSSELNVNALELDDSALYLCASSSVQGALYEQYFGPGTRLTVT.

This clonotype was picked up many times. The DNA of the CDR3 is TGTGCCAGCAGTGGCGGTTCAGGGGGCTTCGAGCAGTACTTC. Its protein is CASSGGSGGFEQYF. The chain has TRBV28 and TRBJ2-7; 8 bases align to TRBD1. After removal of 5 bases from V and 6 bases from J, the junction contained 9 bases not matched to a gene. The CDR3 has 14 residues. Germline V gene sequence: CDR1 MDHEN, CDR2 SYDVKM.

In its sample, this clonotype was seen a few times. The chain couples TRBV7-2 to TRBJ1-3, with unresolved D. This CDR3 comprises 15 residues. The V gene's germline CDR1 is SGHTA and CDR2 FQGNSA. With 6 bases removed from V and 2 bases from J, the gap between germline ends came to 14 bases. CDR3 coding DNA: TGTGCCAGCAGATTTGACCGTAACCCTGGAAACACCATATATTTT. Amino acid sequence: CASRFDRNPGNTIYF.

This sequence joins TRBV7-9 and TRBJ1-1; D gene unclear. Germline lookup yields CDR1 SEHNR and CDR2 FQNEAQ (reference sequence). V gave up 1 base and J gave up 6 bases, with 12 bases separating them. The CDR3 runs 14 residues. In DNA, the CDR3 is TGTGCCAGCAGCTTAGTCCAGAGTTGGCCTGAAGCTTTCTTT. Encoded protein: CASSLVQSWPEAFF.

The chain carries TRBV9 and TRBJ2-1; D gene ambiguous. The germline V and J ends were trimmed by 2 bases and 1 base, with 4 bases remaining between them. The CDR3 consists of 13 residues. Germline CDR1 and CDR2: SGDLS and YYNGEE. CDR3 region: CASSVGSYNEQFF. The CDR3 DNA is TGTGCCAGCAGCGTGGGTTCCTACAATGAGCAGTTCTTC.